This passage covers 27 T cell receptor beta chains from one sample sequenced in a study of control samples from healthy donors and cancer patients. Using immunoSEQ multiplex PCR, the repertoire was profiled, and TCRdb retains in-frame clones only, with some absent. The data contain fewer than 200,000 clones, around 90% of them singletons. Sequences were obtained from blood. The source of these receptors is a woman younger than 45 in good health.

The J gene is TRBJ2-7, the V gene TRBV9; 7 bases fit TRBD2. From germline, CDR1 is SGDLS and CDR2 YYNGEE. V was clipped by 0 bases and J by 4 bases; unmatched bases: 7. The CDR3 consists of 15 residues. Here the CDR3 DNA reads TGTGCCAGCAGCGTAGGGCTAGCGGCAAATTACGAGCAGTACTTC. Its translation: CASSVGLAANYEQYF.

The chain is built from TRBV7-9 and TRBJ1-1; D is uncertain. Germline V lookup: CDR1 SEHNR, CDR2 FQNEAQ (reference sequence). This CDR3 region has 12 residues. The ends were cut back, 1 base at V and 10 bases at J, with 10 bases in the middle. In nucleotides, the CDR3 is TGTGCCAGCAGCTTAGAAGCGGGGTTAGCTTTCTTT. Residues: CASSLEAGLAFF.

The chain's CDR3 is CASRVTGSGTEAFF. In nucleotides, the CDR3 is TGTGCCAGTAGGGTGACAGGGTCGGGCACTGAAGCTTTCTTT. The chain uses TRBV19 and TRBJ1-1, with 7 bases that match TRBD1. This CDR3 has 14 amino acids. Losses at the gene ends were 6 bases for V and 4 bases for J; bases not matched to a gene: 8. Germline V lookup: CDR1 LNHDA, CDR2 SQIVND (reference sequence).

This clone was seen just once. The V and J genes are TRBV6-5 and TRBJ2-4, with D unresolved. V lost 6 bases, J lost 7 bases, and 7 bases lay in between. There are 11 residues in the CDR3. Germline V lookup: CDR1 MNHEY, CDR2 SVGAGI. CDR3 protein: CASRVGNIQYF. Here the CDR3 DNA reads TGTGCCAGCAGGGTGGGGAACATTCAGTACTTC.

V gene TRBV25-1 combines with J gene TRBJ1-3; D is uncertain. V shed 5 bases and J shed 7 bases, with 9 bases lying between them. CDR1 and CDR2 (germline): MGHDK, SYGVNS. CDR3 length: 12 residues. CDR3 bases: TGTGCCAGCAGTTCAGGTCGTAACACCATATATTTT. The encoded protein is CASSSGRNTIYF.

The V and J genes are TRBV6-6 and TRBJ2-4; possibly TRBD2 for D (5 bases). Germline V gene sequence: CDR1 MNHNY, CDR2 SVGAGI (reference sequence). The CDR3 sequence is 14 residues long. V was clipped by 6 bases and J by 8 bases, with 17 bases between them. CDR3: CASSPEEGTHIQYF. The CDR3 coding sequence is TGTGCCAGCAGCCCCGAAGAGGGTACGCACATTCAGTACTTC.

This chain links TRBV27 with TRBJ2-1; 9 positions match TRBD1. The germline gives CDR1 MNHEY, CDR2 SMNVEV (reference sequence). The trim removed 8 bases at V and 4 bases at J, leaving 15 bases unmatched. This CDR3 is 17 amino acids long. CDR3 DNA sequence: TGTGCCAGCCGCGCCCGGACAGGGGTATCCATTTACAATGAGCAGTTCTTC. It codes for CASRARTGVSIYNEQFF.

This clone showed up just once. The V gene is TRBV30, the J gene TRBJ1-3; D not certain. Trimming left V 5 bases short and J 0 bases short, with 5 bases between. The V gene's germline CDR1 is GTSNPN and CDR2 SVGIG (reference sequence). This CDR3 has 12 residues. The CDR3 here is CAWGLSGNTIYF. CDR3 coding DNA: TGTGCCTGGGGCCTCTCTGGAAACACCATATATTTT.

V usage is TRBV19 and J usage is TRBJ2-6; D ambiguous. Germline V CDR1 and CDR2: LNHDA, SQIVND (reference sequence). V lost 6 bases, J lost 4 bases, and 7 bases lay in between. CDR3 size: 13 residues. CDR3 protein: CASRNRGANVLTF. DNA for the CDR3: TGTGCCAGTAGGAACCGAGGGGCCAACGTCCTGACTTTC.

The CDR3 DNA follows: TGTGCCAGCAGCCCCGTGACGCGAACCTACGAGCAGTACTTC. The encoded protein is CASSPVTRTYEQYF. The rearrangement joins TRBV3-1 (or the pseudogene TRBV3-2) to TRBJ2-7; the D is unclear. Per the germline V gene, CDR1 is LGHDT and CDR2 is YNNKEL (reference sequence). Trimming stripped 4 bases from V and 2 bases from J, with 12 bases between. The CDR3 consists of 14 residues.

The chain links TRBV19 to TRBJ1-6; no definite D call. The CDR3 runs 14 residues. V was pared by 3 bases and J by 7 bases, with 10 bases between. Per germline, CDR1 LNHDA and CDR2 SQIVND (reference sequence). This chain's CDR3 is CASSIWERNSPLHF. CDR3 sequence (DNA): TGTGCCAGTAGTATTTGGGAGAGAAATTCACCCCTCCACTTT.

The CDR3 sequence: CASSSGGCGSPLHF. CDR3 DNA: TGTGCCAGCAGTTCGGGGGGTTGTGGTTCACCCCTCCACTTT. This chain connects TRBV6-7 to TRBJ1-6; a possible D gene is TRBD1 (5 bases). TRBV6-7 is known as an ORF, though its function is uncertain. Deletions cut 4 bases from V and 9 bases from J, with 13 bases between. The CDR3 is 14 amino acids.

This rearrangement joins TRBV19 to TRBJ1-6, with a weak D call TRBD1 (6 bases). Germline CDR1 reads LNHDA; CDR2 reads SQIVND (reference sequence). V lost 7 bases and J 10 bases, leaving 17 bases between the germline ends. The CDR3 length is 14 residues. This CDR3 reads CASTIGGEGSPLHF. As DNA, the CDR3 is TGTGCCAGTACCATAGGGGGGGAAGGCTCACCCCTCCACTTT.

This clone was found a few times. The chain carries TRBV7-2 and TRBJ2-7; D is unclear. Between the trimmed V and J ends, which lost 5 bases and 5 bases, there was a span of 13 bases. The germline gives CDR1 SGHTA, CDR2 FQGNSA. The CDR3 is 13 residues long. Written as DNA, the CDR3 is TGTGCCAGCAGCGTCTTATCTTTCCACGAGCAGTACTTC. As protein: CASSVLSFHEQYF. Complete variable domain (other parts from reference TRBV7-2 and TRBJ2-7): GAGVSQSPSNKVTEKGKDVELRCDPISGHTALYWYRQSLGQGLEFLIYFQGNSAPDKSGLPSDRFSAERTGGSVSTLTIQRTQQEDSAVYLCASSVLSFHEQYFGPGTRLTVT.

The chain employs TRBV7-8 and TRBJ2-1; 10 nucleotides align to TRBD2. Trimming removed 5 bases from V and 4 bases from J; junction bases left unmatched: 5. CDR3 length equals 15 residues. In germline, CDR1 is SGHVS, CDR2 FQNEAQ. The CDR3 nucleotides are TGTGCCAGCAGCCCACTAGCGGGAAAGTACAATGAGCAGTTCTTC. The encoded protein is CASSPLAGKYNEQFF.

CDR3 loop: CASSPHDGTFTF. Written as DNA, the CDR3 is TGTGCCAGCAGTCCGCACGACGGAACATTCACCTTC. V usage is TRBV28 and J usage is TRBJ1-2; D unresolved. There are 12 residues in the CDR3. Deletions cut 5 bases from V and 13 bases from J, with 17 bases between. Germline CDR1 reads MDHEN; CDR2 reads SYDVKM.

The chain links TRBV29-1 to TRBJ2-3; D may be TRBD2 (5 bases). V lost 3 bases and J 0 bases, leaving 13 bases between the germline ends. Germline V gene sequence: CDR1 SQVTM, CDR2 ANQGSEA. The CDR3 is 15 amino acids. The CDR3 spells CSVDARTSSTDTQYF. CDR3 in DNA: TGCAGCGTTGACGCGAGGACTTCTAGCACAGATACGCAGTATTTT.

The chain is built from TRBV10-1 and TRBJ2-2; D is perhaps TRBD2 (5 bases). This CDR3 is built from 15 residues. Germline V lookup: CDR1 WNHNN, CDR2 SYGVQD (reference sequence). V lost 2 bases and J 4 bases, leaving 11 bases between the germline ends. The CDR3 is CASSERGSGTGELFF. DNA of the CDR3: TGCGCCAGCAGTGAGAGAGGGTCGGGCACCGGGGAGCTGTTTTTT.

V is TRBV4-1 and J is TRBJ1-2; 7 positions agree with TRBD1. This CDR3 has 15 residues. Germline CDR1 MGHRA, CDR2 YSYEKL. The V and J ends lost 4 bases and 3 bases, in that order; junction bases with no gene match: 8. The CDR3 sequence is CASSLKPGQHYGYTF. CDR3 nucleotide sequence: TGCGCCAGCAGCCTTAAACCGGGACAGCACTATGGCTACACCTTC.

The V and J genes are TRBV6-4 and TRBJ1-6; 8 bases agree with TRBD1. The CDR3 is 17 residues long. Germline CDR1 and CDR2: MRHNA and SNTAGT. J gave up 1 base and V 4 bases, and 6 bases lay outside the gene matches. The CDR3 is CASSVEDRESYNSPLHF. CDR3 nucleotide sequence: TGTGCCAGCAGTGTTGAGGACAGGGAATCCTATAATTCACCCCTCCACTTT.

The chain couples TRBV6-5 to TRBJ2-5, with D perhaps TRBD2 (6 bases). Trimming removed 7 bases from V and 6 bases from J, with 21 bases in between. Germline-derived CDR1 and CDR2 are MNHEY and SVGAGI. The CDR3 has 15 residues. The CDR3 DNA reads as TGTGCCAGCATCAAACCCGGGGCAGGGAGGAAGACCCAGTACTTC. Protein: CASIKPGAGRKTQYF.

A single count supports this clone. V is TRBV12-3 or TRBV12-4 and J is TRBJ2-7, with no clear D. CDR3 length equals 13 residues. Trimming shortened V by 3 bases and J by 2 bases, and 8 bases separated the two germline ends. The DNA of the CDR3 is TGTGCCAGCAGTTTTGTGACACCCTACGAGCAGTACTTC. It encodes CASSFVTPYEQYF.

The gene calls are TRBV2 and TRBJ1-2, with 9 bases fitting TRBD1. The CDR3 is 15 residues long. Per germline, CDR1 SNHLY and CDR2 FYNNEI. After removal of 6 bases from V and 5 bases from J, the junction contained 10 bases not matched to a gene. The CDR3: CASSPTTGTGYGYTF. In DNA form, the CDR3 reads TGTGCCAGCAGCCCTACCACCGGGACAGGGTATGGCTACACCTTC.

The rearrangement links TRBV3-1 (or the pseudogene TRBV3-2) to TRBJ2-7, with TRBD2 as a possible D gene (5 bases). Germline-derived CDR1 and CDR2 are LGHDT and YNNKEL (reference sequence). Trimming shortened V by 3 bases and J by 6 bases, and 15 bases separated the two germline ends. This CDR3 contains 14 residues. CDR3 sequence (DNA): TGTGCCAGCAGCCAGAGTGGGAGACCGGGCGAGCAGTACTTC. Protein sequence: CASSQSGRPGEQYF.

The rearrangement links TRBV12-3 or TRBV12-4 to TRBJ2-1; D unresolved. Trimming left V 8 bases short and J 7 bases short, with 15 bases between. This CDR3 has 13 amino acids. CDR3 bases: TGTGCCAGCGGAACACACTCGAAGAATGAGCAGTTCTTC. Translated: CASGTHSKNEQFF.

The V call is TRBV7-8, the J call TRBJ2-7; TRBD2 matches at 14 bases. Germline loops: CDR1 SGHVS, CDR2 FQNEAQ. The CDR3 spans 17 residues. Trimming removed 5 bases from V and 2 bases from J; junction bases left unmatched: 8. In DNA form, the CDR3 reads TGTGCCAGCAGCCCTAAGGGACTAGCGGGGGCCCCCTACGAGCAGTACTTC. Amino acids: CASSPKGLAGAPYEQYF. Filled out from reference TRBV7-8 and TRBJ2-7, the complete variable domain reads GAGVSQSPRYKVAKRGQDVALRCDPISGHVSLFWYQQALGQGPEFLTYFQNEAQLDKSGLPSDRFFAERPEGSVSTLKIQRTQQEDSAVYLCASSPKGLAGAPYEQYFGPGTRLTVT.

This chain links TRBV19 with TRBJ2-5; unclear D gene. CDR1 is LNHDA, CDR2 SQIVND, per germline (reference sequence). Trimming took off 6 bases at V and 0 bases at J, with 8 bases between the two ends. CDR3 length: 13 residues. In DNA, the CDR3 is TGTGCCAGTAGCCCCGGACACCAAGAGACCCAGTACTTC. This gives the protein CASSPGHQETQYF.